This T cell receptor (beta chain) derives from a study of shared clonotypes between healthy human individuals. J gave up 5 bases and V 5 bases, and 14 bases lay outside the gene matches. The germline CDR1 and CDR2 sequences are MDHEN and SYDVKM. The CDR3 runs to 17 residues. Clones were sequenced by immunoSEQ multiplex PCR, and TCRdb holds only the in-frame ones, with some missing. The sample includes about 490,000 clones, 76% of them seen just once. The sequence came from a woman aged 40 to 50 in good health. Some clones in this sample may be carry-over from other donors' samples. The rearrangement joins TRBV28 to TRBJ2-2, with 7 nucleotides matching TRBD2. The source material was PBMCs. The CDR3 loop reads CASSPPGGRGCTGELFF. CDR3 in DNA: TGTGCCAGCAGTCCCCCGGGCGGGAGAGGATGTACCGGGGAGCTGTTTTTT.